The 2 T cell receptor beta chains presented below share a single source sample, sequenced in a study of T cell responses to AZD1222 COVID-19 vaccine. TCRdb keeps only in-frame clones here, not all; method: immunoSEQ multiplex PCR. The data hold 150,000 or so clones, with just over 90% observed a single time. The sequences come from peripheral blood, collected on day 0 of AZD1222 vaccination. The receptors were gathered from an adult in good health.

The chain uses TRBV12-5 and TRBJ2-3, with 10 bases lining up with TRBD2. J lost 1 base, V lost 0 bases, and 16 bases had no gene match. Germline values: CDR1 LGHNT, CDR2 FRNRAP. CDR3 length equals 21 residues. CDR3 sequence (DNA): TGTGCTAGTGGTTTGGTTTCCAGCGGGGGGGCCTTACAACTGCGCACAGATACGCAGTATTTT. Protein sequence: CASGLVSSGGALQLRTDTQYF. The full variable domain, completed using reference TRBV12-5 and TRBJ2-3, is DARVTQTPRHKVTEMGQEVTMRCQPILGHNTVFWYRQTMMQGLELLAYFRNRAPLDDSGMPKDRFSAEMPDATLATLKIQPSEPRDSAVYFCASGLVSSGGALQLRTDTQYFGPGTRLTVL.

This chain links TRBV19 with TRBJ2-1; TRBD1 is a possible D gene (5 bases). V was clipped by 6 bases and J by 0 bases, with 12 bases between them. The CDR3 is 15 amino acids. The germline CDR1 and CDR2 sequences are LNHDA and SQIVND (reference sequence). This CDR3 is CASRPQVSSYNEQFF. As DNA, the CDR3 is TGTGCCAGTAGGCCACAGGTTAGCTCCTACAATGAGCAGTTCTTC.